This T cell receptor (beta chain) is drawn from a study of blood T cell repertoires in COVID-19. Per germline, CDR1 MNHEY and CDR2 SMNVEV (reference sequence). Trimming at V came to 8 bases and at J to 5 bases, leaving 9 bases not matched to a gene. The CDR3 consists of 15 residues. Produced via immunoSEQ multiplex PCR; TCRdb's table is partial and in-frame only. Among 200,000 to 300,000 clones listed, around 88% were seen once. Specimen: peripheral blood. The chain is built from TRBV27 and TRBJ2-1, with 10 bases lining up with TRBD2. The receptor was isolated from a woman in her 30s with COVID-19, enrolled during active disease. CDR3 protein: CASEERGGFDNEQFF. The CDR3 DNA is TGTGCCAGCGAGGAGCGGGGGGGGTTCGACAATGAGCAGTTCTTC.